A selection of T cell receptor beta chains follows, all from one sample in a study of T cells in Graves' hyperthyroidism and ophthalmopathy. TCRdb called the multiplex PCR reads again in MiXCR, with one record for every CDR3 protein. Counted here are a few hundred thousand distinct CDR3 sequences, 20% to 30% occurring once; the ten biggest clones make up less than 85%. Material for sequencing was blood. These receptors were obtained from a man in his fifties with Graves' hyperthyroidism. CDR3s leave out the opening cysteine and the closing phenylalanine or tryptophan. Fields, in order: V gene, J gene, clone size, D gene, CDR3 protein. D genes are given only for firm matches. Some rows have no size entry. The others give once, few or many, or a class for an expanded clone.

>TRBV28|TRBJ2-7|few|.
ATYGEPTYEQY
>TRBV6-1|TRBJ2-7|many|TRBD2
ASTLSGSLYEQY
>TRBV2|TRBJ2-1|.|.
ASLEGANYNEQF
>TRBV6-1|TRBJ2-1|.|TRBD2
ASTARLAGWDEQF
>TRBV5-1|TRBJ2-2|few|.
ASSPNAGTSNTGELF
>TRBV11-3|TRBJ2-1|.|TRBD2
ASSLKVTSGSNNEQS
>TRBV3-1|TRBJ2-1|many|.
ASSPTEGAYNEQF
>TRBV19|TRBJ1-5|.|TRBD1
ASSRDRRARPQH
>TRBV11-2|TRBJ2-3|.|TRBD2
ASSLDVGLVGTDTQY
>TRBV5-5|TRBJ2-7|.|.
ASSFIMGSEQY
>TRBV20-1|TRBJ2-1|few|TRBD2
SAATSVNEQF
>TRBV29-1|TRBJ1-4|few|.
SVRWGEEKLF
>TRBV12-3/TRBV12-4|TRBJ2-1|.|.
ASRIGTLSYNEQF
>TRBV5-1|TRBJ1-4|few|TRBD1
ATRRGTGKEKLF
>TRBV30|TRBJ1-5|.|.
AWSLGVDQPQH
>TRBV27|TRBJ2-1|.|.
ASSRRAGLSYNEQF
>TRBV28|TRBJ2-2|.|TRBD1
ASSFPGTGGSLNTGELF
>TRBV3-1|TRBJ1-2|few|.
ASSPPGRGDGYT
>TRBV28|TRBJ2-3|many|TRBD2
ASSPASGFADTQY
>TRBV5-1|TRBJ2-7|many|.
ASSLASWRTETYEQY